The sample holds a few counts of the clone carrying this TCR beta chain. Its antigen remains unknown. Assay used: immunoSEQ multiplex PCR; TCRdb lists only in-frame clones, some missing. This table holds 5,000 or so clones, just under 70% found once. This specimen comes from a study of CD8 T cell repertoires and HIV-1 epitope variants. Study-level information: T cells were stimulated with Twenty-five Gag and Nef peptides separately. The baseline condition was 1M T cells left uncultured. Notes on the study in general: About 5 clonotypes recognized Nef KF9, one HW9, none TAALDMSHF. About ten TCR beta clonotypes were antigen-specific, more than five apparently recognizing autologous or escape variants.

The germline CDR1 and CDR2 sequences are LGHNA and YSLEER. This CDR3 region has 13 residues. Losses at the gene ends were 1 base for V and 5 bases for J; bases not matched to a gene: 1. The V and J genes are TRBV4-3 and TRBJ2-7; TRBD2 matches at 8 bases. The sample consisted of cultured CD8+ T cells derived from PBMCs. This clonotype was sampled from a male donor with HIV. DNA of the CDR3: TGCGCCAGCAGCCAAGGGACTAGCAACGAGCAGTACTTC. Translating it yields CASSQGTSNEQYF.